This is a list of T cell receptor beta chains from one sample in a study of T cell responses to AZD1222 COVID-19 vaccine. Here immunoSEQ multiplex PCR was the method, and the copy in TCRdb shows in-frame clones only, minus some. This sample has some 65,000 clones, with 70% to 80% found just once. The starting material was peripheral blood, obtained on day 0 of MenACWY control vaccination. The receptors were gathered from an adult in good health. Each CDR3 is given with its conserved first and last residue. A D gene is named only where the DNA matches it firmly. The size of a clone is reported for some rows only, either as once, few or many, or as a class for expanded clones.

15	TRBJ1-2	TRBV12-5	-	-	CASGLDRGRGYGYTF	TGTGCTAGTGGTTTGGACAGAGGTCGGGGCTATGGCTACACCTTC
13	TRBJ1-3	TRBV5-6	-	-	CASRPSGRNTIYF	TGTGCCAGCAGACCCTCAGGGAGAAACACCATATATTTT
13	TRBJ2-1	TRBV6-6	-	-	CASSYSTSNEQFF	TGTGCCAGCAGTTACTCGACTTCCAATGAGCAGTTCTTC
14	TRBJ2-1	TRBV7-8	-	TRBD2	CASSSGLAPNEQFF	TGTGCCAGCAGCTCGGGACTAGCCCCCAATGAGCAGTTCTTC
19	TRBJ2-1	TRBV5-8	few	TRBD2	CASSLLGTSGGFSYNEQFF	TGTGCCAGCAGCTTGCTCGGGACTAGCGGGGGTTTCTCCTACAATGAGCAGTTCTTC
15	TRBJ1-5	TRBV28	-	-	CASGEGPGDNQPQHF	TGTGCCAGCGGGGAAGGTCCTGGTGACAATCAGCCCCAGCATTTT
14	TRBJ2-7	TRBV21-1	once	-	CASSKVKANYEQYF	TGTGCCAGCAGCAAAGTGAAGGCGAACTACGAGCAGTACTTC
10	TRBJ2-7	TRBV28	few	-	CASGTGEQYF	TGTGCCAGCGGGACGGGCGAGCAGTACTTC
16	TRBJ2-2	TRBV2	-	TRBD2	CASRAGLAGGAGELFF	TGTGCCAGCAGAGCGGGACTAGCGGGAGGGGCCGGGGAGCTGTTTTTT
17	TRBJ2-2	TRBV5-1	-	TRBD1	CASSLDRGNPNTGELFF	TGCGCCAGCAGCTTGGACAGGGGAAACCCGAACACCGGGGAGCTGTTTTTT
14	TRBJ1-1	TRBV6-5	-	TRBD1	CASSLQGTRTEAFF	TGTGCCAGCAGTTTACAGGGGACTCGCACTGAAGCTTTCTTT
16	TRBJ1-2	TRBV7-2	-	TRBD1	CASSLGPTGADYGYTF	TGTGCCAGCAGCTTAGGGCCGACAGGGGCTGATTATGGCTACACCTTC
16	TRBJ2-3	TRBV9	-	-	CASSRSDGSFTDTQYF	TGTGCCAGCAGTCGCTCGGACGGATCCTTCACAGATACGCAGTATTTT
13	TRBJ2-5	TRBV11-2	-	TRBD1	CASSSTGAQTQYF	TGTGCCAGCAGCTCAACAGGGGCCCAGACCCAGTACTTC
14	TRBJ2-3	TRBV7-3	-	TRBD1	CASSSGQFSDTQYF	TGTGCCAGCAGCTCGGGACAGTTTTCAGATACGCAGTATTTT
21	TRBJ2-3	TRBV4-3	-	TRBD1	CASSPEAPFEGASSNTDTQYF	TGCGCCAGCAGCCCAGAAGCGCCCTTTGAGGGGGCCTCGAGCAACACAGATACGCAGTATTTT
15	TRBJ2-5	TRBV3-1/TRBV3-2	-	TRBD1	CASSRKTGGEQTQYF	TGTGCCAGCAGTCGTAAGACAGGGGGGGAACAGACCCAGTACTTC
15	TRBJ1-1	TRBV5-5	-	-	CASSLSIGGRTEAFF	TGTGCCAGCAGCCTAAGCATAGGGGGAAGGACTGAAGCTTTCTTT
14	TRBJ1-2	TRBV28	-	-	CASSLRAVGYGYTF	TGTGCCAGCAGTTTACGGGCAGTAGGCTATGGCTACACCTTC
15	TRBJ1-5	TRBV30	-	TRBD1	CAWRSGGGWNQPQHF	TGTGCCTGGCGTTCAGGGGGGGGGTGGAATCAGCCCCAGCATTTT
15	TRBJ2-7	TRBV11-2	-	TRBD1	CASSLGQGASYEQYF	TGTGCCAGCAGCTTGGGACAGGGGGCGAGTTACGAGCAGTACTTC
20	TRBJ2-4	TRBV27	once	-	CASSIELHGTDYIAKNIQYF	TGTGCCAGCAGTATCGAACTACATGGGACGGACTACATAGCCAAAAACATTCAGTACTTC
15	TRBJ1-2	TRBV28	-	-	CASSLEGSGGYGYTF	TGTGCCAGCAGTTTAGAGGGGTCGGGGGGATATGGCTACACCTTC
12	TRBJ1-1	TRBV2	-	-	CASRIRGNEAFF	TGTGCCAGCAGAATTAGGGGTAATGAAGCTTTCTTT
17	TRBJ1-1	TRBV6-2/TRBV6-3	-	TRBD1	CASSIGQGASRNTEAFF	TGTGCCAGCAGTATCGGACAGGGGGCTTCAAGGAACACTGAAGCTTTCTTT
12	TRBJ1-5	TRBV28	once	-	CASSQANQPQHF	TGTGCTTCCAGCCAGGCGAATCAGCCCCAGCATTTT
15	TRBJ2-3	TRBV5-4	few	-	CASSKEGPNLDTQYF	TGTGCCAGCAGTAAGGAGGGCCCTAATTTAGATACGCAGTATTTT
16	TRBJ2-1	TRBV30	-	-	CAWMKVGGLLDNEQFF	TGTGCCTGGATGAAGGTGGGGGGTCTATTGGACAATGAGCAGTTCTTC
14	TRBJ2-7	TRBV5-6	-	-	CASSLWPGAYEQYF	TGTGCCAGCAGCTTGTGGCCGGGGGCCTACGAGCAGTACTTC
16	TRBJ2-3	TRBV27	-	TRBD2	CASTHAGGAGTDTQYF	TGTGCCAGCACCCACGCGGGGGGAGCGGGCACAGATACGCAGTATTTT
19	TRBJ1-6	TRBV5-4	-	-	CASSLGEDQESSYNSPLHF	TGTGCCAGCAGCTTGGGGGAAGACCAGGAGAGCTCCTATAATTCACCCCTCCACTTT
15	TRBJ2-1	TRBV11-2	-	TRBD2	CASSLSGSSYNEQFF	TGTGCCAGCAGTTTGAGCGGGAGCTCCTACAATGAGCAGTTCTTC
13	TRBJ1-2	TRBV19	-	-	CASTPLGSYGYTF	TGTGCCAGTACCCCACTCGGGAGCTATGGCTACACCTTC
16	TRBJ2-6	TRBV19	-	-	CASSATRASGANVLTF	TGTGCCAGTAGCGCCACCAGGGCATCTGGGGCCAACGTCCTGACTTTC
15	TRBJ1-6	TRBV7-8	-	-	CASSLAVTDGSPLHF	TGTGCCAGCAGCTTAGCCGTCACGGATGGTTCACCCCTCCACTTT
13	TRBJ2-1	TRBV6-1	-	-	CASSEAQLREQFF	TGTGCCAGCAGTGAAGCGCAACTCCGAGAGCAGTTCTTC
15	TRBJ2-7	TRBV28	-	-	CASSFAGAGPYEQYF	TGTGCCAGCAGTTTCGCGGGCGCTGGCCCCTACGAGCAGTACTTC
15	TRBJ1-2	TRBV19	once	-	CASSISPPYNYGYTF	TGTGCCAGTAGTATAAGCCCGCCCTATAACTATGGCTACACCTTC
13	TRBJ1-1	TRBV19	-	-	CASSLGQNTEAFF	TGTGCCAGTAGTCTGGGACAGAACACTGAAGCTTTCTTT
14	TRBJ1-5	TRBV28	-	-	CASSSLLTNQPQHF	TGTGCCAGCAGTTCTCTTCTGACGAATCAGCCCCAGCATTTT